This record concerns one T cell receptor beta chain sequence. Time point meaning: patch test 2, 6 weeks after DPC sensitization. Treatment meaning: therapeutic diphenylcyclopropenone sensitization with weekly scalp DPC. Blood draws came first, before each patch test. From whole blood left unfractionated, total RNA was extracted. These data originate in a study of human T cells and chemical hapten exposure. CDR1 LNHDA and CDR2 SQIVND come from the germline V gene (reference sequence). This CDR3 is 15 amino acids long. After removal of 8 bases from V and 2 bases from J, the junction contained 6 bases not matched to a gene. A single record per CDR3 protein comes from TCRdb applying MiXCR to the RACE reads. The table records a few hundred thousand distinct CDR3 sequences, just under 6.5% of them present only once.

The input for sequencing was whole blood, taken in connection with sensitization to the hapten diphenylcyclopropenone (DPC). The rearrangement joins TRBV19 to TRBJ1-2; 12 bases agree with TRBD1. The clonotype was recovered from a woman under 30 with alopecia areata. Some clones in this sample may be carry-over from other donors' samples. The CDR3 spells CASYPGTGGNYGYTF. DNA of the CDR3: TGTGCCAGTTATCCCGGGACAGGGGGCAACTATGGCTACACCTTC.